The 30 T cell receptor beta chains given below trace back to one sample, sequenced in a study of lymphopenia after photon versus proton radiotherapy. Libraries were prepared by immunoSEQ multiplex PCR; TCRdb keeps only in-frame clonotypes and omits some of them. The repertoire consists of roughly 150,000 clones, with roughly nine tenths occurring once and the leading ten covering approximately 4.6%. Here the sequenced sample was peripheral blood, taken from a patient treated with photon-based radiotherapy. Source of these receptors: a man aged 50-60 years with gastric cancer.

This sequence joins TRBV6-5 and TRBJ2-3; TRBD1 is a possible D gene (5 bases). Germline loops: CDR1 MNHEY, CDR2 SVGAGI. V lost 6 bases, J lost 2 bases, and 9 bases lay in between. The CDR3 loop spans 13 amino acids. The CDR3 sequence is CASRMDTTDTQYF. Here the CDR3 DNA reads TGTGCCAGCAGAATGGACACCACAGATACGCAGTATTTT.

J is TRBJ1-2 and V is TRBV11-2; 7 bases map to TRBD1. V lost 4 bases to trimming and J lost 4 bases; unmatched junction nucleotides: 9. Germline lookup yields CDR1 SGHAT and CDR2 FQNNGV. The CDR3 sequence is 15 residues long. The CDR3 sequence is CASSSVQDRPYGYTF. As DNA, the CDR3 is TGTGCCAGCAGCTCGGTCCAGGACAGGCCCTATGGCTACACCTTC.

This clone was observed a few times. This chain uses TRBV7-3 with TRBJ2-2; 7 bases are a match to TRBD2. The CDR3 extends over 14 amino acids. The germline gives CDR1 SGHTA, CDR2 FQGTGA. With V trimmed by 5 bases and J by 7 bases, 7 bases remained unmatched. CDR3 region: CASSSGTSGGELFF. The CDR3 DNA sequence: TGTGCCAGCAGCAGCGGGACCTCGGGCGGGGAGCTGTTTTTT.

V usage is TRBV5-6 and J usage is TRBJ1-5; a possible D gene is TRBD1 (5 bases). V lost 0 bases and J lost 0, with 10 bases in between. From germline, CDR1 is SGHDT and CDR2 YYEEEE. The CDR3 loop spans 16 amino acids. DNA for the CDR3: TGTGCCAGCAGCTTGGGGGTGACAGCTAGCAATCAGCCCCAGCATTTT. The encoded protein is CASSLGVTASNQPQHF.

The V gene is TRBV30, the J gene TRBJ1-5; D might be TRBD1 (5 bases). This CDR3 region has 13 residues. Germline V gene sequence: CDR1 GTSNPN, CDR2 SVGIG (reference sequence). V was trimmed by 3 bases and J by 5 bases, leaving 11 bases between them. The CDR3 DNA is TGTGCCTGGAGCGGGGAGGGACATCAGCCCCAGCATTTT. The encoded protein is CAWSGEGHQPQHF.

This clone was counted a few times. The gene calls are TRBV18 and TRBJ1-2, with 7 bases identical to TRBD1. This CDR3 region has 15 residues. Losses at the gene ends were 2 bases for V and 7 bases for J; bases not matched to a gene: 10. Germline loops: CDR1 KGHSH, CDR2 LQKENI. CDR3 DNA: TGTGCCAGCTCACCAAGGGTAGGGACAGATGTTGGCTACACCTTC. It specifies CASSPRVGTDVGYTF.

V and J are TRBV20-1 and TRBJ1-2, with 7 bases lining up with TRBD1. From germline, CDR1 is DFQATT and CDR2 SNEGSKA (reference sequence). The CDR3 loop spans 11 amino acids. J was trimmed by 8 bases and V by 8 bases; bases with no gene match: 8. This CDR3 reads CSPTGAVGYTF. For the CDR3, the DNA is TGCAGTCCAACAGGGGCAGTCGGCTACACCTTC.

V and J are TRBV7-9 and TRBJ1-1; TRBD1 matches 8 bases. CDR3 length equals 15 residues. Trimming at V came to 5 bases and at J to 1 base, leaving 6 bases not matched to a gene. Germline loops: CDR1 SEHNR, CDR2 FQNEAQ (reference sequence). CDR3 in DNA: TGTGCCAGCAGCCCGAAACAGGGGGGGAACACTGAAGCTTTCTTT. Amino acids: CASSPKQGGNTEAFF.

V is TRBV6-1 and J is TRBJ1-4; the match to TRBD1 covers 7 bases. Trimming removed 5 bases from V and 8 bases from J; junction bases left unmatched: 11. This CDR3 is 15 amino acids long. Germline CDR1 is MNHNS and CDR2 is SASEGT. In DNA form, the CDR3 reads TGTGCCAGCAGTCCTGGGACAGATTTTGGGGAAAAACTGTTTTTT. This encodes CASSPGTDFGEKLFF.

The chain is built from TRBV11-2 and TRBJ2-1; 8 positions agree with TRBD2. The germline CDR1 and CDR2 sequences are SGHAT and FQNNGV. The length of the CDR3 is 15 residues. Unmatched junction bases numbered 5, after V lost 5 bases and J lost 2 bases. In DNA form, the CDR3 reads TGTGCCAGCAGCATTAGCGGGATGACCTACAATGAGCAGTTCTTC. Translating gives CASSISGMTYNEQFF. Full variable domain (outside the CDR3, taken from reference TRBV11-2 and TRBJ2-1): EAGVAQSPRYKIIEKRQSVAFWCNPISGHATLYWYQQILGQGPKLLIQFQNNGVVDDSQLPKDRFSAERLKGVDSTLKIQPAKLEDSAVYLCASSISGMTYNEQFFGPGTRLTVL.

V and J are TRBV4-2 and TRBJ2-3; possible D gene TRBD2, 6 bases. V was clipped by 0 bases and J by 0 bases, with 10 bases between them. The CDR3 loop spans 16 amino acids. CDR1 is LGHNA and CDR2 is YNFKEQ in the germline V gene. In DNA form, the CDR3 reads TGTGCCAGCAGCCAAGATGGGACTGCTAGCACAGATACGCAGTATTTT. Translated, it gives CASSQDGTASTDTQYF.

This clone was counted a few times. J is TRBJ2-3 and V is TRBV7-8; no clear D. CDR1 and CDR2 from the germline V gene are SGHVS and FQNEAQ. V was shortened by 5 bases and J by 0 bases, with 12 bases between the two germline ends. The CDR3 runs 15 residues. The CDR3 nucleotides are TGTGCCAGCAGCCTGAGCCTCACTAGCACAGATACGCAGTATTTT. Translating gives CASSLSLTSTDTQYF.

The CDR3 DNA reads as TGTGCCAGCAGCTTAGGGTCCCACACAGATACGCAGTATTTT. Its translation: CASSLGSHTDTQYF. This chain connects TRBV7-9 to TRBJ2-3; no clear D gene. Deletions cut 1 base from V and 2 bases from J, with 7 bases between. Germline V CDR1 and CDR2: SEHNR, FQNEAQ (reference sequence). This CDR3 is 14 amino acids long.

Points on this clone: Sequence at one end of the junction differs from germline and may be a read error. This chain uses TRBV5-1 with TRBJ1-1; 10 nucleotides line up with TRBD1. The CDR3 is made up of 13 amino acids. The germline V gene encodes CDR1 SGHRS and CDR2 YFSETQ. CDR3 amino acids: CASSPNAGDRGLF. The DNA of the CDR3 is TGCGCCAGCAGCCCGAATGCCGGGGACAGGGGCCTTTTT.

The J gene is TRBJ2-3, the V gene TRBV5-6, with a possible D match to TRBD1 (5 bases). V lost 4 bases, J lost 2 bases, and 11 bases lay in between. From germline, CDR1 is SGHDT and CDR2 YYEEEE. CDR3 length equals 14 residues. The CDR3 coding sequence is TGTGCCAGCAGCCTGGGGCAGAACACAGATACGCAGTATTTT. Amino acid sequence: CASSLGQNTDTQYF.

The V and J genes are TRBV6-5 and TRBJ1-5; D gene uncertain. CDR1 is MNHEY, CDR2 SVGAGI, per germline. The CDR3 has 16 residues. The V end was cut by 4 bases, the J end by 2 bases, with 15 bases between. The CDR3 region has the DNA TGTGCCAGCAGTTCCCGTTCCTTACGGGGCAATCAGCCCCAGCATTTT. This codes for CASSSRSLRGNQPQHF.

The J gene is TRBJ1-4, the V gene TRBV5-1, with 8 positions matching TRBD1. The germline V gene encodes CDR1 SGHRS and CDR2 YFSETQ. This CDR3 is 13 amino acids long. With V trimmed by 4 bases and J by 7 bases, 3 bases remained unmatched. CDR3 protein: CASSAGTGEKLFF. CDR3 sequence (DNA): TGCGCCAGCAGCGCCGGGACAGGTGAAAAACTGTTTTTT. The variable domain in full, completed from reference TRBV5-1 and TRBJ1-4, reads KAGVTQTPRYLIKTRGQQVTLSCSPISGHRSVSWYQQTPGQGLQFLFEYFSETQRNKGNFPGRFSGRQFSNSRSEMNVSTLELGDSALYLCASSAGTGEKLFFGSGTQLSVL.

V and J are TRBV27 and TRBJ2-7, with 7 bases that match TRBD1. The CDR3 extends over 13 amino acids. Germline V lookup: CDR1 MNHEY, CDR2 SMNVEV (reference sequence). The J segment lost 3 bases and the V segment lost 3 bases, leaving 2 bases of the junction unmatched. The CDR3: CASSFPGGYEQYF. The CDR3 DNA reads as TGTGCCAGCAGTTTCCCAGGGGGCTACGAGCAGTACTTC.

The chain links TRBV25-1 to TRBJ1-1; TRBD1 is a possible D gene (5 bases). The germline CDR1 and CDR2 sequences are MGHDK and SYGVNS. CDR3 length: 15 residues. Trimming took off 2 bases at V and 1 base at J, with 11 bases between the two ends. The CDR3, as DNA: TGTGCCAGCAGTGAAGGTTTTCAGGGGAACACTGAAGCTTTCTTT. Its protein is CASSEGFQGNTEAFF.

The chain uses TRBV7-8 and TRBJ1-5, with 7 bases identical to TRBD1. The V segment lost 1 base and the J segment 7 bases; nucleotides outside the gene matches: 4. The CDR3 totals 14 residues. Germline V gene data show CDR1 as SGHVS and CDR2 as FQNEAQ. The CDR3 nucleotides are TGTGCCAGCAGCTTAGTAGAGGGGGCGCAGCCCCAGCATTTT. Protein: CASSLVEGAQPQHF.

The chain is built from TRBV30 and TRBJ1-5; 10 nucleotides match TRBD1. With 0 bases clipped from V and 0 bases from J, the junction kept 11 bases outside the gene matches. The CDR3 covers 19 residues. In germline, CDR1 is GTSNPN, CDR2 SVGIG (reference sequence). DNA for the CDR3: TGTGCCTGGAGTGTACCGGGACAGGGGATAAGATATAGCAATCAGCCCCAGCATTTT. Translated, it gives CAWSVPGQGIRYSNQPQHF.

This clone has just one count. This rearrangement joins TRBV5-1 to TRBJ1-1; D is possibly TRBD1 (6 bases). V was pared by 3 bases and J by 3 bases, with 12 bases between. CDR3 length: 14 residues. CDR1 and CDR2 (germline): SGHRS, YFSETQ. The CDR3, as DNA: TGCGCCAGCAGCTACCTCAGGGGCTACACTGAAGCTTTCTTT. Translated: CASSYLRGYTEAFF.

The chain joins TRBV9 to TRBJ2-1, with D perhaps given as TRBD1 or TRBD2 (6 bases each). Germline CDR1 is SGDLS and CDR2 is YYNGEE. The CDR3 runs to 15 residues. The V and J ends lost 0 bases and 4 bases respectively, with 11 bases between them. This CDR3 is CASSVGGGQYNEQFF. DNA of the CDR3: TGTGCCAGCAGCGTAGGTGGGGGGCAGTACAATGAGCAGTTCTTC.

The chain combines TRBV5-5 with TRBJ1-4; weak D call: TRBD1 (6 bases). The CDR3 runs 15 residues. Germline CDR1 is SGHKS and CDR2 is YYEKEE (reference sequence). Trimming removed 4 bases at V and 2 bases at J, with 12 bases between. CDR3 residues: CASSLNRATNEKLFF. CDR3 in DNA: TGTGCCAGCAGCCTAAACAGGGCTACTAATGAAAAACTGTTTTTT.

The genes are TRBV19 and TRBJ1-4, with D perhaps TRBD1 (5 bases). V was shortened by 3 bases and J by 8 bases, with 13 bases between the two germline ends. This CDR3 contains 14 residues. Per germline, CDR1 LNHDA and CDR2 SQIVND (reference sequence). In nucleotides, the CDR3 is TGTGCCAGTAGTATGGCCCAGGGATGGGAAAAACTGTTTTTT. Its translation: CASSMAQGWEKLFF.

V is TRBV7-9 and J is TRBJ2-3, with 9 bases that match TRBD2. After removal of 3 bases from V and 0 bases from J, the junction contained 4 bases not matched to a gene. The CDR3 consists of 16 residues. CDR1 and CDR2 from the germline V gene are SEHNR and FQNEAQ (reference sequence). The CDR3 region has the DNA TGTGCCAGCAGCTTGGGCGGGAGGGGTAGCACAGATACGCAGTATTTT. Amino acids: CASSLGGRGSTDTQYF.

DNA of the CDR3: TGTGCCAGCAGCTCCCATCCGGGACAGGGCACAGATACGCAGTATTTT. It codes for CASSSHPGQGTDTQYF. This rearrangement joins TRBV7-3 to TRBJ2-3; 8 bases line up with TRBD1. After removal of 4 bases from V and 1 base from J, the junction contained 7 bases not matched to a gene. The germline gives CDR1 SGHTA, CDR2 FQGTGA. The CDR3 has 16 residues.

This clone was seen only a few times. CDR3 sequence reads: CASSAGVDTGELFF. The DNA for the CDR3 is TGTGCCAGCAGTGCAGGGGTAGACACCGGGGAGCTGTTTTTT. This chain uses TRBV6-4 with TRBJ2-2; D is perhaps TRBD1 (6 bases). The CDR3 has 14 amino acids. V lost 4 bases and J lost 3, with 9 bases in between. CDR1 is MRHNA and CDR2 is SNTAGT in the germline V gene.

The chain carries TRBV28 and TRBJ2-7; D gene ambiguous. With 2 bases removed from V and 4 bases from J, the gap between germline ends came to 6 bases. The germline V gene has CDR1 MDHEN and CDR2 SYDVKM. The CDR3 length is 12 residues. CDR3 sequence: CASSLTAYEQYF. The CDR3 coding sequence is TGTGCCAGCAGTTTAACCGCGTACGAGCAGTACTTC.

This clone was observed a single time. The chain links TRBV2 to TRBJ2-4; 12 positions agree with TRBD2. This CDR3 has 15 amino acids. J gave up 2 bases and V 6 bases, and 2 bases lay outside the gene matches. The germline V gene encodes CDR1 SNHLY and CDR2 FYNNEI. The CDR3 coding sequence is TGTGCCAGCAGGCTAGCGGGAGGGACCAAAAACATTCAGTACTTC. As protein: CASRLAGGTKNIQYF.